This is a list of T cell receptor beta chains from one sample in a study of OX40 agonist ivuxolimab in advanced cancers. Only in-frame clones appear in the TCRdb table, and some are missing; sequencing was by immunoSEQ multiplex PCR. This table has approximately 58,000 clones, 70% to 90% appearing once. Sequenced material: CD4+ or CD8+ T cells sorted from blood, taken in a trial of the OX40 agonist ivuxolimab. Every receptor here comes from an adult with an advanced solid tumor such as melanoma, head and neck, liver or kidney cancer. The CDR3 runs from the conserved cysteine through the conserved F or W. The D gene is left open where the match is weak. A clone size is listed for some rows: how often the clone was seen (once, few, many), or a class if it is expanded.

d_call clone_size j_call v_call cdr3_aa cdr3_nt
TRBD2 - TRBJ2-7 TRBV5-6 CASSPDYSGPSEQYF TGTGCCAGCAGCCCTGACTATAGCGGGCCCTCGGAGCAGTACTTC
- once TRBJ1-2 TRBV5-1 CASSLDQGSYYGYTF TGCGCCAGCAGCTTGGACCAGGGGTCGTACTATGGCTACACCTTC
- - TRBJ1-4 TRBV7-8 CASSPTRMGRSNEKLFF TGTGCCAGCAGCCCGACCCGAATGGGGAGGTCTAATGAAAAACTGTTTTTT
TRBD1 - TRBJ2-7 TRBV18 CASSLMGTGIPYEQYF TGTGCCAGCTCACTAATGGGGACAGGGATCCCCTACGAGCAGTACTTC
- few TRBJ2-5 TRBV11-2 CASSLWVKETQYF TGTGCCAGCAGCTTGTGGGTAAAAGAGACCCAGTACTTC
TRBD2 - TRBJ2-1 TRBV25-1 CASSASGTSGSNDEQFF TGTGCCAGCAGTGCCTCTGGGACTAGCGGGAGTAACGATGAGCAGTTCTTC
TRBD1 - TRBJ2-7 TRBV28 CASSSGTGLYEQYF TGTGCCAGCAGTTCCGGGACAGGGCTTTACGAGCAGTACTTC
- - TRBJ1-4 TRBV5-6 CASSLATGANEKLFF TGTGCCAGCAGCTTGGCAACGGGGGCGAACGAAAAACTGTTTTTT
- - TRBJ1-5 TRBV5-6 CASSLIGSNQPQHF TGTGCCAGCAGCCTTATAGGGAGCAATCAGCCCCAGCATTTT
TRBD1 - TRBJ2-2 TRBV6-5 CASRPDRVRTGELFF TGTGCCAGCAGACCAGACAGGGTCCGGACCGGGGAGCTGTTTTTT
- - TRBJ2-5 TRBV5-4 CASSSGTLGETQYF TGTGCCAGCAGCTCCGGGACATTGGGAGAGACCCAGTACTTC